Sequencing of this T cell receptor beta chain was carried out in a study of memory CD4+ T cells and cytomegalovirus serostatus (dated by TCRdb to the late 2010s). Notes on the research overall: A total of about 33 healthy Belgian adults, of whom 9 were CMV seropositive and about 24 were CMV seronegative, were included in the cohort. To replicate a published TCR-based CMV serostatus classifier, the researchers sequenced the CD4+ memory TCRbeta repertoires of a Belgian cohort whose cytomegalovirus serostatus was known. Study-level results and caveats: Results were interpreted as suggesting that the CMV-associated TCR signature is largely present in the CD4+ memory repertoire. Only CD4+CD45RO+ memory cells were sequenced, unlike the original study, which covered naive and memory CD4+ and CD8+ populations. Among the roughly 160 previously reported CMV-associated TCRbeta sequences, 67 showed up in the CD4+ memory repertoires, with each one found in between one and five individuals. On the Belgian cohort, the classifier based on the original framework reached a median bootstrapped AUC of approximately 0.95, with a 95% CI of 0.76-1.00. For CMV serostatus prediction, a median bootstrapped AUC of approximately 0.95 was reached with the original framework, and a median bootstrapped AUC of approximately 0.9 was reached with a US-trained random forest.

The Quick-DNA Microprep Kit was used to extract genomic DNA from the sorted cells. Amplification of TCRbeta DNA was done with the immunoSEQ hsTCRbeta kit, following the protocol from the manufacturer. TCRbeta libraries were sequenced on an Illumina MiSeq instrument. Turning to the authors' computational methods: Following removal of out-of-frame sequences, 2,204,828 distinct TCRbeta sequences were retained, with an average of about 70,000 per individual. Each individual was scored using the number of around 180 previously reported CMV-associated TCRbeta sequences that the individual carried and the total number of productive distinct TCRbeta sequences. A beta-binomial model was reimplemented in Python, and random forests from scikit-learn, run with default parameters, were trained on data from the US cohort. Classifier performance on the Belgian cohort was summarized as median AUC with percentile confidence intervals over 10,000 bootstrap iterations. Not all clones reach the TCRdb copy of this immuneACCESS table, which keeps in-frame sequences only. Checked studies attribute under half of the gap to unresolved V genes and leave the rest unexplained. V, J and clone size are taken as reported in that table, and D and trimming were inferred from the DNA itself. The sample yields about 75,000 clones; 75% to 85% were counted once. The biggest ten clones account for roughly 2.6% of the sample.

A note on this clone: This receptor's antigen is unknown. The input lacks base qualities; no much larger clone sits a single base away.

The CDR3 contains 15 residues, cysteine and phenylalanine counted. The sequence is cut down to CDR3 DNA, 45 bases in frame from base 1. CDR1 and CDR2, looked up from the germline V gene, are MDHEN and SYDVKM. The V end loses 6 bases and the J end loses 0 bases, and a stretch of 11 bases separates them. Single viable CD3+CD4+CD8-CD45RO+ cells were sorted as memory CD4+ T cells on a FACSAria II. CMV serostatus was determined using a Roche Elecsys assay that detects serum IgG against CMV pp150, pp28, p38 and p52. After the samples were thawed, total CD4+ T cells were enriched through positive selection using CD4 magnetic microbeads. Samples originated from another study that specifically interrogated the CD4+ T cell memory repertoire. Following standard operating procedures, peripheral blood mononuclear cells were isolated and cryopreserved, while serum was kept at -80 degrees C. The staining used CD3-PerCP (BW264/56), CD4-APC (RPA-T4), CD45RO-PE (UCHT1) and CD8-Pacific Orange (3B5) antibodies, and Sytox blue was used to exclude non-viable cells.

The specimen sequenced was memory CD4+ T cells from blood. The chain employs TRBV28 and TRBJ1-4; 6 matching bases give a weak D call of TRBD1. This clonotype was sampled from an adult in good health and CMV-seropositive. The CDR3 reads as follows: CASRIGGATNEKLFF. The DNA reads TGTGCCAGCAGAATAGGGGGGGCAACTAATGAAAAACTGTTTTTT.